These 26 T cell receptor beta chains were sequenced from one sample in a study of blood T cell repertoires in COVID-19. The method was immunoSEQ multiplex PCR; TCRdb's version includes in-frame clones alone and lacks a portion of them. Of 150,000 to 200,000 clones in the sample, roughly 88% were seen once. Sequences were obtained from PBMCs or T cells enriched from blood (not recorded which). Source of these receptors: a man in his forties or fifties who had recovered from COVID-19.

This rearrangement joins TRBV3-1 (or the pseudogene TRBV3-2) to TRBJ2-2; possible D gene TRBD2, 5 bases. This CDR3 is built from 16 residues. V gave up 4 bases and J gave up 0 bases, with 12 bases separating them. Germline assignment: CDR1 LGHDT and CDR2 YNNKEL (reference sequence). The chain's CDR3 is CASSPRERSNTGELFF. The CDR3 region has the DNA TGTGCCAGCAGCCCCCGCGAGCGGTCGAACACCGGGGAGCTGTTTTTT.

This chain uses TRBV11-2 with TRBJ1-4; 8 nucleotides match TRBD1. Per the germline V gene, CDR1 is SGHAT and CDR2 is FQNNGV. This CDR3 is 15 amino acids long. With V trimmed by 6 bases and J by 2 bases, 5 bases remained unmatched. CDR3 in DNA: TGTGCCAGCAGTTACAGGACAGGGACTAATGAAAAACTGTTTTTT. Protein sequence: CASSYRTGTNEKLFF.

The genes are TRBV5-1 and TRBJ2-1; TRBD2 might be the D (6 bases). CDR1 SGHRS and CDR2 YFSETQ come from the germline V gene. V lost 3 bases and J 6 bases, leaving 10 bases between the germline ends. This CDR3 has 13 residues. The CDR3 here is CASSSSGVNEQFF. CDR3 in DNA: TGCGCCAGCAGCTCCTCGGGGGTCAATGAGCAGTTCTTC.

This CDR3 is CASSVGDSSLYNEQFF. In nucleotides, the CDR3 is TGTGCCAGCAGCGTAGGGGACAGTTCCCTGTACAATGAGCAGTTCTTC. V and J are TRBV9 and TRBJ2-1; 7 nucleotides agree with TRBD1. Germline V CDR1 and CDR2: SGDLS, YYNGEE. CDR3 length: 16 residues. Losses at the gene ends were 0 bases for V and 4 bases for J; bases not matched to a gene: 7.

The rearrangement links TRBV10-3 to TRBJ1-1; 7 positions match TRBD1. V was clipped by 4 bases and J by 1 base; unmatched bases: 3. The germline CDR1 and CDR2 sequences are ENHRY and SYGVKD. The CDR3 has 14 amino acids. The CDR3, as DNA: TGTGCCATCAGTGGACAGGGTCCGAACACTGAAGCTTTCTTT. Protein sequence: CAISGQGPNTEAFF.

The rearrangement uses TRBV9 and TRBJ2-1; TRBD2 might be the D (6 bases). From germline, CDR1 is SGDLS and CDR2 YYNGEE. The V end lost 2 bases, the J end lost 0 bases, and 12 bases lay between the germline ends. The CDR3 totals 16 residues. CDR3 loop: CASSVHSGGSYNEQFF. CDR3 DNA sequence: TGTGCCAGCAGCGTCCATTCCGGGGGCTCCTACAATGAGCAGTTCTTC.

V is TRBV28 and J is TRBJ1-5; a possible D gene is TRBD1 (6 bases). The CDR3 is 15 residues long. The germline V gene has CDR1 MDHEN and CDR2 SYDVKM. V was cut by 6 bases and J by 3 bases, with 15 bases left in between. The CDR3 sequence is CASRLGTRFNQPQHF. The CDR3 coding sequence is TGTGCCAGCAGACTGGGGACACGCTTCAATCAGCCCCAGCATTTT.

This clone has ten or more counts. At one end the junction does not follow the germline gene, possibly because of a read error. This rearrangement joins TRBV2 to TRBJ1-1, with 9 bases aligning to TRBD1. The length of the CDR3 is 13 residues. Per germline, CDR1 SNHLY and CDR2 FYNNEI. This chain's CDR3 is CASSEDRGTEAFF. The CDR3 DNA follows: TGTGCCAGCAGCGAAGACAGGGGGACTGAAGCTTTCTTT.

The genes are TRBV5-4 and TRBJ1-4; a weak D match, TRBD1 (6 bases). CDR1 is SGHNT, CDR2 YYREEE, per germline (reference sequence). The CDR3 consists of 19 residues. V lost 2 bases and J lost 6, with 26 bases in between. CDR3 DNA sequence: TGTGCCAGCAGCTTTAGTACAGAGACAGGTGAGTTGAAGGATGAAAAACTGTTTTTT. Protein sequence: CASSFSTETGELKDEKLFF.

The CDR3 loop is CAISESGRDEQYF. Here the CDR3 DNA reads TGTGCCATCAGTGAGTCGGGGAGGGACGAGCAGTACTTC. The rearrangement uses TRBV10-3 and TRBJ2-7; 7 bases map to TRBD2. CDR1 is ENHRY, CDR2 SYGVKD, per germline. Unmatched junction bases numbered 1, after V lost 0 bases and J lost 5 bases. The CDR3 sequence is 13 residues long.

This chain joins TRBV29-1 and TRBJ2-7; TRBD2 is a possible D gene (5 bases). The CDR3 spans 11 residues. The ends were cut back, 3 bases at V and 7 bases at J, with 10 bases in the middle. Germline V gene data show CDR1 as SQVTM and CDR2 as ANQGSEA. In DNA, the CDR3 is TGCAGCGTTGACATTACGGGGGAGCAGTACTTC. Its translation is CSVDITGEQYF.

The chain carries TRBV2 and TRBJ1-5; 7 nucleotides match TRBD1. V was pared by 6 bases and J by 9 bases, with 5 bases of the junction left unmatched. CDR3 length equals 12 residues. Germline V gene sequence: CDR1 SNHLY, CDR2 FYNNEI. The CDR3 DNA reads TGTGCCAGCAGAGGACAGGACCGGCCCCAGCATTTT. Its translation: CASRGQDRPQHF.

The chain employs TRBV28 and TRBJ1-1, with 10 bases fitting TRBD1. J was trimmed by 5 bases and V by 5 bases; bases with no gene match: 5. CDR3 length: 14 amino acids. The germline gives CDR1 MDHEN, CDR2 SYDVKM. This CDR3 reads CASSGGQGNTEAFF. As DNA, the CDR3 is TGTGCCAGCAGTGGGGGACAGGGGAATACTGAAGCTTTCTTT.

This rearrangement joins TRBV6-1 to TRBJ2-7, with 8 bases lining up with TRBD1. V shed 2 bases and J 5 bases; nucleotides not matched to a gene: 8. Germline CDR1 and CDR2: MNHNS and SASEGT. The CDR3 length is 15 residues. DNA of the CDR3: TGTGCCAGCAGTGAACCCGGACAGGGTCGGAACGAGCAGTACTTC. Amino acids: CASSEPGQGRNEQYF.

The chain joins TRBV5-6 to TRBJ1-2, with D perhaps TRBD1 (6 bases). The germline V and J ends were trimmed by 4 bases and 4 bases, with 14 bases remaining between them. The CDR3 has 14 residues. Germline CDR1 is SGHDT and CDR2 is YYEEEE. CDR3 region: CASSLIPDSYGYTF. CDR3 coding DNA: TGTGCCAGCAGCCTTATCCCGGACAGCTATGGCTACACCTTC.

V is TRBV7-3 and J is TRBJ2-7, with 10 bases aligning to TRBD1. Germline assignment: CDR1 SGHTA and CDR2 FQGTGA. The CDR3 runs to 15 residues. V dropped 4 bases and J dropped 5; count of bases not matched to a gene: 8. The CDR3: CASSSTGGISDEQYF. Here the CDR3 DNA reads TGTGCCAGCAGCTCGACAGGGGGCATATCGGACGAGCAGTACTTC.

As concerns this clone: The sample holds other DNA sequences that translate to the same CDR3. This sequence joins TRBV5-1 and TRBJ1-2, with TRBD1 identical over 11 bases. J gave up 5 bases and V 4 bases, and 4 bases lay outside the gene matches. CDR1 is SGHRS and CDR2 is YFSETQ in the germline V gene. CDR3 size: 14 residues. DNA of the CDR3: TGCGCCAGCAGCCCGGGACAGGGGGATTATGGCTACACCTTC. Residues: CASSPGQGDYGYTF.

J is TRBJ1-5 and V is TRBV3-1 (or the pseudogene TRBV3-2), with TRBD1 matching 7 bases. V lost 4 bases, J lost 3 bases, and 6 bases stayed unmatched. The CDR3 has 15 residues. Germline-derived CDR1 and CDR2 are LGHDT and YNNKEL (reference sequence). CDR3 residues: CASSPRQGPNQPQHF. The CDR3 DNA is TGTGCCAGCAGCCCCCGACAGGGCCCCAATCAGCCCCAGCATTTT.

The V call is TRBV9, the J call TRBJ1-3; D not resolved. The V gene lost 0 bases and the J gene lost 4 bases, with 14 bases spanning the gap. This CDR3 has 16 amino acids. Germline V CDR1 and CDR2: SGDLS, YYNGEE. The CDR3 region has the DNA TGTGCCAGCAGCGTAGATGAGGGAGGTACGGGAAACACCATATATTTT. This encodes CASSVDEGGTGNTIYF.

As to this clone: The sample carries other DNA sequences with the same CDR3. V gene TRBV5-1 combines with J gene TRBJ2-3; perhaps TRBD1 as D (6 bases). Germline-derived CDR1 and CDR2 are SGHRS and YFSETQ. Trimming removed 3 bases at V and 3 bases at J, with 11 bases between. There are 14 residues in the CDR3. CDR3 in DNA: TGCGCCAGCAGCTGGGGGCAGGGAACAGATACGCAGTATTTT. Amino acid sequence: CASSWGQGTDTQYF.

To note about this clone: The same CDR3 also results from other DNA sequences found in this sample. J is TRBJ1-2 and V is TRBV18; 7 nucleotides align to TRBD1. With V trimmed by 6 bases and J by 8 bases, 6 bases remained unmatched. CDR3 length: 12 residues. From germline, CDR1 is KGHSH and CDR2 LQKENI. As DNA, the CDR3 is TGTGCCAGCTCCAGACAGGGAGACGGCTACACCTTC. It encodes CASSRQGDGYTF.

This chain connects TRBV5-8 to TRBJ1-1, with no clear D. The CDR3 loop spans 15 amino acids. V gave up 4 bases and J gave up 0 bases, with 13 bases separating them. Germline assignment: CDR1 SGHTS and CDR2 YDEGEE. This chain's CDR3 is CASSRDFRMNTEAFF. CDR3 DNA: TGTGCCAGCAGCCGGGATTTTAGGATGAACACTGAAGCTTTCTTT.

This clone occurred once. This chain connects TRBV5-4 to TRBJ2-3; 9 bases agree with TRBD1. The germline CDR1 and CDR2 sequences are SGHNT and YYREEE (reference sequence). Trimming cost V 4 bases and J 0 bases; bases outside gene matches: 6. This CDR3 is 16 amino acids long. CDR3 sequence: CASSPGTGRSTDTQYF. CDR3 sequence (DNA): TGTGCCAGCAGCCCGGGGACAGGGAGGAGCACAGATACGCAGTATTTT.

A single count supports this clone. The chain carries TRBV6-5 and TRBJ2-3; TRBD1 aligns across 8 bases. The CDR3 extends over 15 amino acids. Germline-derived CDR1 and CDR2 are MNHEY and SVGAGI. With V trimmed by 4 bases and J by 2 bases, 5 bases remained unmatched. In DNA, the CDR3 is TGTGCCAGCAGTTCCGGGACAGGTTACACAGATACGCAGTATTTT. It encodes CASSSGTGYTDTQYF.

The genes are TRBV25-1 and TRBJ2-7; 9 bases are a match to TRBD1. The CDR3 contains 12 residues. The V gene's germline CDR1 is MGHDK and CDR2 SYGVNS. V lost 8 bases, J lost 2 bases, and 1 base stayed unmatched. The CDR3 DNA is TGTGCCAGCGGACAGGGGACCTACGAGCAGTACTTC. Translation: CASGQGTYEQYF.

The rearrangement joins TRBV7-6 to TRBJ2-2; 10 nucleotides align to TRBD2. CDR1 is SGHVS, CDR2 FNYEAQ, per germline. The V segment lost 5 bases and the J segment 8 bases; nucleotides outside the gene matches: 11. This CDR3 region has 16 residues. CDR3: CASSQGASGGPGELFF. The DNA of the CDR3 is TGTGCCAGCAGCCAAGGGGCTAGCGGGGGCCCGGGGGAGCTGTTTTTT.